This paragraph covers one T cell receptor beta chain sequence. Its antigen is undetermined. The CDR3 length is 15 residues. The germline V gene encodes CDR1 KGHSH and CDR2 LQKENI. J lost 3 bases, V lost 3 bases, and 4 bases had no gene match. The sample belongs to a study of T cell responses to AZD1222 COVID-19 vaccine. Across the study: It was second doses at about 4 or about 12 weeks that were pooled.

Study results and limitations: Possibly, clonal diversity was underestimated; donors were largely white British and included more females.

Libraries were prepared by immunoSEQ multiplex PCR; TCRdb keeps only in-frame clonotypes and omits some of them. The table records under 200,000 clones, 85% to 95% of them present only once. The chain combines TRBV18 with TRBJ2-5; TRBD1 agrees at 10 bases. This sample comprised peripheral blood, obtained on day 0 of AZD1222 vaccination. This TCR was sampled from an adult in good health. The CDR3 DNA is TGTGCCAGCTCACCTCGGACAGGGGGGGAAGAGACCCAGTACTTC. This gives the protein CASSPRTGGEETQYF. The complete variable domain, with remaining parts taken from reference TRBV18 and TRBJ2-5, reads NAGVMQNPRHLVRRRGQEARLRCSPMKGHSHVYWYRQLPEEGLKFMVYLQKENIIDESGMPKERFSAEFPKEGPSILRIQQVVRGDSAAYFCASSPRTGGEETQYFGPGTRLLVL.